These 17 T cell receptor beta chains were sequenced from one sample in a study of T cells in Graves' hyperthyroidism and ophthalmopathy. Amplified regions were TCR beta CDR3 sequences from RNA transcripts. HTBI primers were used for first-round RT-PCR of the TCR CDR3. MiXCR, run by TCRdb on the multiplex PCR reads, gives a single entry per CDR3 protein. The table records around 300,000 distinct CDR3 sequences, 11% to 15% of them present only once. The material sequenced was blood. The receptors come from a woman aged 25 to 45 with Graves' hyperthyroidism.

In this sample, this clonotype turned up a few times. This chain links TRBV6-2 or TRBV6-3 with TRBJ2-1; the match to TRBD1 covers 9 bases. Germline CDR1 and CDR2: MNHEY and SVGEGT. The V segment lost 7 bases and the J segment 3 bases; nucleotides outside the gene matches: 4. CDR3 length equals 14 residues. In nucleotides, the CDR3 is TGTGCCAGCAAACCGGGACAGGGCTACAATGAGCAGTTCTTC. Its translation: CASKPGQGYNEQFF.

The chain combines TRBV6-1 with TRBJ2-3; D possibly corresponds to TRBD1 (6 bases). V dropped 7 bases and J dropped 4 bases, with 12 bases sitting between them. The CDR3 contains 13 residues. Germline V gene lookup returns CDR1 MNHNS and CDR2 SASEGT. The chain's CDR3 is CASTLGAADTQYF. The CDR3 region has the DNA TGTGCCAGCACTCTGGGGGCAGCAGATACGCAGTATTTT.

J is TRBJ2-1 and V is TRBV6-1; 7 bases are shared with TRBD2. V lost 8 bases, J lost 6 bases, and 19 bases stayed unmatched. This CDR3 is 17 amino acids long. The germline gives CDR1 MNHNS, CDR2 SASEGT. The CDR3 DNA follows: TGTGCCAGCGCGGGTCCGCGGCGGACTGGCGGGAGCAATGAGCAGTTCTTC. Translating it yields CASAGPRRTGGSNEQFF.

This clonotype has a count of ten or more. The chain carries TRBV24-1 and TRBJ2-2; D is unclear. The CDR3 covers 15 residues. With 3 bases removed from V and 9 bases from J, the gap between germline ends came to 16 bases. CDR1 and CDR2 from the germline V gene are KGHDR and SFDVKD. CDR3 DNA: TGTGCCACCAGTGATAACACCGAACTACACCGGGAGCTGTTTTTT. It yields the protein CATSDNTELHRELFF.

This clonotype was seen more than once but under ten times. The rearrangement links TRBV20-1 to TRBJ2-1; D ambiguous. CDR1 DFQATT and CDR2 SNEGSKA come from the germline V gene (reference sequence). The V gene lost 0 bases and the J gene lost 9 bases, with 21 bases spanning the gap. CDR3 length equals 16 residues. The CDR3 spells CSARDPGRRSTAEQFF. CDR3 nucleotide sequence: TGCAGTGCTAGAGATCCTGGTAGGCGGTCTACAGCTGAGCAGTTCTTC.

This clonotype appeared a few times. The rearrangement links TRBV20-1 to TRBJ1-3; no clear D gene. CDR1 and CDR2 (germline): DFQATT, SNEGSKA (reference sequence). V was cut by 5 bases and J by 2 bases, with 10 bases left in between. There are 13 residues in the CDR3. CDR3 in amino acids: CSAFQTTGNTIYF. The CDR3 nucleotides read TGCAGTGCTTTCCAGACAACTGGAAACACCATATATTTT.

This rearrangement joins TRBV6-1 to TRBJ1-5; D ambiguous. The CDR3 is 14 residues long. Trimming shortened V by 3 bases and J by 8 bases, and 14 bases separated the two germline ends. The V gene's germline CDR1 is MNHNS and CDR2 SASEGT. The CDR3 sequence: CASSDENLGKPQHF. The CDR3 nucleotides read TGTGCCAGCAGTGATGAGAACCTAGGGAAGCCCCAGCATTTT.

This clonotype has a count of ten or more. The chain has TRBV29-1 and TRBJ1-2, with D hard to call. The CDR3 loop spans 11 amino acids. V lost 4 bases and J 8 bases, leaving 11 bases between the germline ends. Germline V gives CDR1 SQVTM, CDR2 ANQGSEA. CDR3 nucleotides: TGCAGCGTTGGGGATAGGGTAGGCTACACCTTC. It yields the protein CSVGDRVGYTF.

This clonotype was seen many times. The V gene is TRBV27, the J gene TRBJ1-2; D is unclear. With 3 bases removed from V and 5 bases from J, the gap between germline ends came to 10 bases. Germline V lookup: CDR1 MNHEY, CDR2 SMNVEV (reference sequence). There are 13 residues in the CDR3. CDR3 region: CASSFGSGYGYTF. DNA for the CDR3: TGTGCCAGCAGTTTCGGCAGCGGGTATGGCTACACCTTC.

There are many counts of this clonotype. The rearrangement joins TRBV27 to TRBJ2-7; D perhaps matches TRBD2 (6 bases). The germline CDR1 and CDR2 sequences are MNHEY and SMNVEV (reference sequence). Trimming removed 5 bases from V and 5 bases from J, with 16 bases in between. The CDR3 spans 14 residues. The CDR3 is CASSLRERVHEQYF. Here the CDR3 DNA reads TGTGCCAGCAGTCTCCGGGAGCGAGTCCACGAGCAGTACTTC.

J is TRBJ1-6 and V is TRBV20-1, with D tentatively TRBD1 (6 bases). Germline lookup yields CDR1 DFQATT and CDR2 SNEGSKA (reference sequence). The CDR3 runs 16 residues. V lost 4 bases and J 9 bases, leaving 22 bases between the germline ends. For the CDR3, the DNA is TGCAGTGCTAAACGTACGGGACAAATATCTACTTCACCCCTCCACTTT. Residues: CSAKRTGQISTSPLHF.

The chain links TRBV7-3 to TRBJ2-7, with D perhaps matching TRBD2 (6 bases). This CDR3 spans 14 amino acids. Germline CDR1 and CDR2: SGHTA and FQGTGA. Trimming took off 5 bases at V and 2 bases at J, with 13 bases between the two ends. The CDR3: CASSRGGAPYEQYF. In DNA form, the CDR3 reads TGTGCCAGCAGCCGCGGCGGGGCCCCCTACGAGCAGTACTTC.

This clonotype showed up just a few times. The chain joins TRBV7-9 to TRBJ1-1, with D unresolved. The length of the CDR3 is 14 residues. The V end lost 4 bases, the J end lost 7 bases, and 16 bases lay between the germline ends. The V gene's germline CDR1 is SEHNR and CDR2 FQNEAQ (reference sequence). The CDR3 bases are TGTGCCAGCAGCTCCGTTTTCAGCCACAGTGAAGCTTTCTTT. This gives the protein CASSSVFSHSEAFF.

This clonotype was seen ten or more times. This chain connects TRBV11-1 to TRBJ2-5, with 15 nucleotides matching TRBD2. V was pared by 5 bases and J by 4 bases, with 5 bases of the junction left unmatched. Germline values: CDR1 SGHAT, CDR2 FQDESV (reference sequence). The CDR3 totals 16 residues. The CDR3, as DNA: TGTGCCAGCAGCATTGGGACTAGCGGGAGGACAGAGACCCAGTACTTC. Amino acid sequence: CASSIGTSGRTETQYF. Full variable domain (rest looked up from reference TRBV11-1 and TRBJ2-5): EAEVAQSPRYKITEKSQAVAFWCDPISGHATLYWYRQILGQGPELLVQFQDESVVDDSQLPKDRFSAERLKGVDSTLKIQPAELGDSAMYLCASSIGTSGRTETQYFGPGTRLLVL.

This clonotype was detected ten times or more. The chain links TRBV28 to TRBJ2-5, with D possibly being TRBD1 (6 bases). The germline CDR1 and CDR2 sequences are MDHEN and SYDVKM. The germline V and J ends were trimmed by 2 bases and 5 bases, with 9 bases remaining between them. CDR3 size: 13 residues. The CDR3 region is CASSLQGSETQYF. The CDR3 DNA follows: TGTGCCAGCAGTTTACAGGGGTCTGAGACCCAGTACTTC.

This clonotype was observed at least ten times. This chain connects TRBV2 to TRBJ2-1; TRBD1 or TRBD2 may be the D gene (6 bases each). Germline loops: CDR1 SNHLY, CDR2 FYNNEI. V was cut by 8 bases and J by 6 bases, with 20 bases left in between. CDR3 length: 15 residues. In DNA, the CDR3 is TGTGCCAGCCTTAAGGGGGTAGCGGAGGCCAATGAGCAGTTCTTC. Translation gives CASLKGVAEANEQFF.

This clonotype was counted many times. The chain recombines TRBV24-1 with TRBJ2-7; D call uncertain. This CDR3 comprises 15 residues. V lost 9 bases to trimming and J lost 1 base, with 18 bases between them. Germline values: CDR1 KGHDR, CDR2 SFDVKD. The CDR3 loop reads CATPPPDGLSYEQYF. The CDR3 DNA follows: TGTGCCACCCCCCCCCCGGATGGGCTATCCTACGAGCAGTACTTC.